This T cell receptor (beta chain) was recovered during a study of T cell responses to AZD1222 COVID-19 vaccine. The wider study: It was second doses at about 4 or about 12 weeks that were pooled. Findings of the study overall: Elevations in Spike-specific TCR breadth and depth followed administration of two AZD1222 doses. White British ancestry dominated among donors, who included more females, and clonal diversity was possibly underestimated.

Germline V gives CDR1 SGHTA, CDR2 FQGNSA. The CDR3 runs to 13 residues. J gave up 0 bases and V 8 bases, and 3 bases lay outside the gene matches. Data came from immunoSEQ multiplex PCR; TCRdb stores just in-frame clones and leaves some out. The top ten hold 20% of the sample, which has approximately 70,000 clones, approximately 81% seen once. Details on this clone: Its antigen is currently unknown.

The sequencing here drew on peripheral blood, taken on day 0 of AZD1222 vaccination. The sequence was obtained from an adult in good health. The chain employs TRBV7-2 and TRBJ1-1; 7 positions agree with TRBD1. In DNA, the CDR3 is TGTGCCAGCGGCGGACAGGTGAACACTGAAGCTTTCTTT. It codes for CASGGQVNTEAFF.